This T cell receptor (beta chain) was identified in a study of blood T cell repertoires in COVID-19. This clone was counted once. Original analysis: Amplification from reference gene primers served as the basis for estimated nucleated cell counts. Profiled with immunoSEQ multiplex PCR; TCRdb holds only in-frame clones, not every one. D and trimming were read from the DNA, whereas the V and J calls and clone size are those reported in that table. This sample yields fewer than 250,000 clones, of which about 90% are seen a single time; approximately 0.8% belongs to the top ten. Sequencing used peripheral blood. The clonotype originates from a man aged 30 to 39 with COVID-19, enrolled during active disease.

In DNA form, the CDR3 reads TGTGCCCCCCGGCCCCTGGACAGGGGAGGAGAGCAGTACTTC. Residues: CAPRPLDRGGEQYF. The chain recombines TRBV15 with TRBJ2-7, with 9 bases that match TRBD1. CDR1 and CDR2 from the germline V gene are LNHNV and YYDKDF (reference sequence). The CDR3 spans 14 residues. V was clipped by 11 bases and J by 7 bases; unmatched bases: 15.